The entry below describes one T cell receptor (beta chain). Assignments of participants to cohorts depended upon their own reported clinical history. The CDR3 consists of 19 residues. The germline V gene encodes CDR1 SEHNR and CDR2 FQNEAQ (reference sequence). V was pared by 2 bases and J by 4 bases, with 17 bases of the junction left unmatched. TCRdb's copy holds only in-frame clones and misses some; the assay was immunoSEQ multiplex PCR. This table holds about 350,000 clones, about 90% found once. The entry originates in a study of blood T cell repertoires in COVID-19. The receptor was isolated from a woman aged 30 to 39 who had been exposed to COVID-19. This chain connects TRBV7-9 to TRBJ2-5; 9 positions agree with TRBD2. Sequenced sample: PBMCs or T cells enriched from blood (not recorded which). The CDR3 nucleotides read TGTGCCAGCAGCTTACCTTTCAGACTAGCGGCAGGGTACGGAGAGACCCAGTACTTC. Protein: CASSLPFRLAAGYGETQYF.